The 2 T cell receptor beta chains in this list originate from one sample, sequenced in a study of T-cell reconstitution after alpha-beta-depleted transplantation in children. Preparation of the TCRbeta library involved a method that used unique molecular identifiers. TCRdb ran MiXCR on the PCR reads and lists one entry per CDR3 protein. The data show 300,000 to 350,000 distinct CDR3 sequences, with approximately 23% seen just once and about a tenth held by the top ten. The specimen was PBMCs, mostly from graft donor cells, collected 180 days after TCRalphabeta/CD19-depleted stem cell transplant. These receptors all stem from a male patient between 5 and 17 years old who had a stem cell transplant for acute lymphoblastic leukemia, so the T cells may come from the graft donor.

V is TRBV7-3 and J is TRBJ2-1; D remains unclear. V was pared by 5 bases and J by 0 bases, with 5 bases between. Germline V gives CDR1 SGHTA, CDR2 FQGTGA. The CDR3 is 13 residues long. CDR3 sequence (DNA): TGTGCCAGCAGCCGGGTCTCCTACAATGAGCAGTTCTTC. Residues: CASSRVSYNEQFF. Combining the CDR3 with reference TRBV7-3 and TRBJ2-1 gives the whole variable domain GAGVSQTPSNKVTEKGKYVELRCDPISGHTALYWYRQSLGQGPEFLIYFQGTGAADDSGLPNDRFFAVRPEGSVSTLKIQRTERGDSAVYLCASSRVSYNEQFFGPGTRLTVL.

In its sample, this clonotype was seen a few times. The chain links TRBV3-1 to TRBJ1-4; no reliable D call. The CDR3 covers 14 residues. The germline V gene has CDR1 LGHDT and CDR2 YNNKEL (reference sequence). Trimming stripped 0 bases from V and 4 bases from J, with 6 bases between. CDR3 DNA: TGTGCCAGCAGCCAAGAGTCGTATAATGAAAAACTGTTTTTT. Translating gives CASSQESYNEKLFF.